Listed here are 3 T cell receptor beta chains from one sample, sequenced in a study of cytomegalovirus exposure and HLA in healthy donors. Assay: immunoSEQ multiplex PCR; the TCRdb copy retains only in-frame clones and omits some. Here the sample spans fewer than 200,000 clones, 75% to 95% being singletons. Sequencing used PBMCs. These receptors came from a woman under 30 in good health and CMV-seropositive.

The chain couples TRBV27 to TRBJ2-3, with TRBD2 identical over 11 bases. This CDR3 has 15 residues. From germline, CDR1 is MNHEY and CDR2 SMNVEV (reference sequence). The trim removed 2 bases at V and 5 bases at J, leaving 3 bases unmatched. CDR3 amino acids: CASSLIAGGRDTQYF. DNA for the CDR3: TGTGCCAGCAGTTTAATAGCGGGGGGGCGAGATACGCAGTATTTT.

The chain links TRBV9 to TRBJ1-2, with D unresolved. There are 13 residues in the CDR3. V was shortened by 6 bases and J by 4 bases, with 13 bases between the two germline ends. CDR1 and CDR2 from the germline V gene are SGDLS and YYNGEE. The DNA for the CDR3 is TGTGCCAGCACCCCGGTGGAGAGCTATGGCTACACCTTC. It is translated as CASTPVESYGYTF.

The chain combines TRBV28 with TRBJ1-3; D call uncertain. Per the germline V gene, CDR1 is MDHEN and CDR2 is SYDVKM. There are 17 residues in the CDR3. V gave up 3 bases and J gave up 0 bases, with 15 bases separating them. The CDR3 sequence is CASSFPTQSLSGNTIYF. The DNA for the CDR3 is TGTGCCAGCAGTTTCCCAACGCAGTCCCTCTCTGGAAACACCATATATTTT. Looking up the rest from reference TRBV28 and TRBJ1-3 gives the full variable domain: DVKVTQSSRYLVKRTGEKVFLECVQDMDHENMFWYRQDPGLGLRLIYFSYDVKMKEKGDIPEGYSVSREKKERFSLILESASTNQTSMYLCASSFPTQSLSGNTIYFGEGSWLTVV.